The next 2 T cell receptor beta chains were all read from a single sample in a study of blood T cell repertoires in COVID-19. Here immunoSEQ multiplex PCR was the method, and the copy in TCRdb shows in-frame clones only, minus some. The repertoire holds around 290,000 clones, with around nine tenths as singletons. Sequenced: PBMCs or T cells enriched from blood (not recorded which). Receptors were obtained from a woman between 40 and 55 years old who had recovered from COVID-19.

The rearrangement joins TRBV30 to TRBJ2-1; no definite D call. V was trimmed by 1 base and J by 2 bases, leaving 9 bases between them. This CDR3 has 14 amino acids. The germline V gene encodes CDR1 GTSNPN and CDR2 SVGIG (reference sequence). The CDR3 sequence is CAWSGFLAYNEQFF. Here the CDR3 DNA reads TGTGCCTGGAGTGGATTTCTAGCCTACAATGAGCAGTTCTTC.

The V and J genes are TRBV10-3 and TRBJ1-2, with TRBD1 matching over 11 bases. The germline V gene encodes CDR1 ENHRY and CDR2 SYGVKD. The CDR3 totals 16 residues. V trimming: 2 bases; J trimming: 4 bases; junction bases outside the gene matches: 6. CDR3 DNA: TGTGCCATCAGTGAGGGCCGGGACAGGGGGTCCTATGGCTACACCTTC. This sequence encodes CAISEGRDRGSYGYTF.